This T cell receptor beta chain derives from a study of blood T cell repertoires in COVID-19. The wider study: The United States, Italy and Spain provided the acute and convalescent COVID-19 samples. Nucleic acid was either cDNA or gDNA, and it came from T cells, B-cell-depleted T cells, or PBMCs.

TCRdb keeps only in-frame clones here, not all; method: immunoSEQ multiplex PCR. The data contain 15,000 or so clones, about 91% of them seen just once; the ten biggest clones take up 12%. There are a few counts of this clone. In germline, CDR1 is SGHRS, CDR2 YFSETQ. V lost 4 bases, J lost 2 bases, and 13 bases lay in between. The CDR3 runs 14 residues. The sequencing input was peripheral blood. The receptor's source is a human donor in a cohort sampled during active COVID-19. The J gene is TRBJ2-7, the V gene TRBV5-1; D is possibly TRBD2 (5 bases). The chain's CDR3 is CASSTRHGAYEQYF. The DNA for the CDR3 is TGCGCCAGCAGCACCCGACACGGGGCCTACGAGCAGTACTTC.